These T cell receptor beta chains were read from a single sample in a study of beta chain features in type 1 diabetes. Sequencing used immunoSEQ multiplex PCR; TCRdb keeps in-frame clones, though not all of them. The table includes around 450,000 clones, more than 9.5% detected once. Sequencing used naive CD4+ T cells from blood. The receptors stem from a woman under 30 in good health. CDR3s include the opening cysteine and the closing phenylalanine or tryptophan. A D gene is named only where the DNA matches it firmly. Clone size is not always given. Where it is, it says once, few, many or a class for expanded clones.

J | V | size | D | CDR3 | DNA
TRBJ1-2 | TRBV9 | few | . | CASSVGPGDYGYTF | TGTGCCAGCAGCGTAGGACCAGGGGACTATGGCTACACCTTC
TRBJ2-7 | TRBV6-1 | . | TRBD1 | CASSEEGQLIRSSYEQYF | TGTGCCAGCAGTGAAGAGGGACAGCTGATAAGGAGCTCCTACGAGCAGTACTTC
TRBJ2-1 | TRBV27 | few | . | CASSFRVGSYNEQFF | TGTGCCAGCAGTTTCAGGGTTGGGTCCTACAATGAGCAGTTCTTC
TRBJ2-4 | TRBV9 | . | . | CASSVGGLAKNIQYF | TGTGCCAGCAGCGTAGGAGGTTTAGCCAAAAACATTCAGTACTTC
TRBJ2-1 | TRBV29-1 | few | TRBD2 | CSAPGLAGDREFF | TGCAGCGCACCGGGACTAGCGGGAGACAGGGAGTTCTTC
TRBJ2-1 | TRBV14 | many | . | CASSRTDLSDEQFF | TGTGCCAGCAGCCGGACCGATCTCTCCGATGAGCAGTTCTTC
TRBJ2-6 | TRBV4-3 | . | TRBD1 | CASSQAGTGTGANVLTF | TGCGCCAGCAGCCAGGCCGGGACAGGGACGGGGGCCAACGTCCTGACTTTC
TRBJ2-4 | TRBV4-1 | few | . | CASSQDRNIQYF | TGCGCCAGCAGCCAAGATCGAAACATTCAGTACTTC
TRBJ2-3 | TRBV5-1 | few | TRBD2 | CASSDPSGADTQYF | TGCGCCAGCAGCGATCCGAGCGGGGCAGATACGCAGTATTTT
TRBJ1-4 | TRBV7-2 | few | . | CASSLVALTTNEKLFF | TGTGCCAGCAGCTTAGTAGCCCTGACAACTAATGAAAAACTGTTTTTT
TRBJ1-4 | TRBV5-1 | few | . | CASSQGQINEKLFF | TGCGCCAGCAGCCAAGGACAGATTAATGAAAAACTGTTTTTT
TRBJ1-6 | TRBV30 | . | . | CAWSRDRSYSPLHF | TGTGCCTGGTCCCGAGACAGGAGCTATTCACCCCTCCACTTT
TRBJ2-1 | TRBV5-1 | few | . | CASMNSGPAYNEQFF | TGCGCCAGCATGAATAGCGGTCCAGCATACAATGAGCAGTTCTTC
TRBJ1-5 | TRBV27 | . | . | CASSLGQGGNQPQHF | TGTGCCAGCAGTTTGGGGCAGGGCGGCAATCAGCCCCAGCATTTT
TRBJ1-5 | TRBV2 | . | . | CASSVDGNNQPQHF | TGTGCCAGCAGTGTCGACGGGAACAATCAGCCCCAGCATTTT
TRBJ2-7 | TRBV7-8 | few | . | CASSLVGRGSSYEQYF | TGTGCCAGCAGCTTAGTGGGTAGAGGGAGCTCCTACGAGCAGTACTTC
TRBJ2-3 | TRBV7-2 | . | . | CASSLVGLAQGKDTQYF | TGTGCCAGCAGCTTAGTAGGTCTAGCGCAGGGGAAAGATACGCAGTATTTT